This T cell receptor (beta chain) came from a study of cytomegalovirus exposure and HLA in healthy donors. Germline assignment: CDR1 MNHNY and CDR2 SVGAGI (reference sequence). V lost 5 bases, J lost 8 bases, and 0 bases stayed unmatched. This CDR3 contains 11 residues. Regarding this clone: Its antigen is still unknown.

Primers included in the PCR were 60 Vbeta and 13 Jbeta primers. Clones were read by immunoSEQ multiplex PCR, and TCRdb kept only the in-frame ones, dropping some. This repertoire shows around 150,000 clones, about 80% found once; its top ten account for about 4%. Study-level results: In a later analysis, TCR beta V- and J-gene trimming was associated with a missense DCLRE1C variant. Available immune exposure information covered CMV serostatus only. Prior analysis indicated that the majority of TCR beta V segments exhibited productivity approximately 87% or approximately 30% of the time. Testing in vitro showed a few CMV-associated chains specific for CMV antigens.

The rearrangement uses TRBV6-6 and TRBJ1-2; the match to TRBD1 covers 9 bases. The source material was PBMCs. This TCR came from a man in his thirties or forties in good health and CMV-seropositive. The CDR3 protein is CASSTGGGYTF. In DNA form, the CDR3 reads TGTGCCAGCAGTACAGGGGGCGGCTACACCTTC.